Below, 32 T cell receptor beta chains from the same sample are listed, as sequenced in a study of T cell clonality in common variable immunodeficiency. Their antigen targets remain unknown. General study results and limits: Fewer deletions and N-nucleotide insertions were reportedly seen in common variable immunodeficiency TCR beta sequences.

Some clones are missing from TCRdb's copy, which holds only in-frame ones; the method was immunoSEQ multiplex PCR. The data show 26,000 or so clones, with none appearing a single time. Sequenced: peripheral blood mononuclear cells. These TCRs come from a human donor with common variable immunodeficiency.

This clone appeared many times. The missing CDR3 end, 3 residues past where the read stops, is filled in from the germline J gene. The V call is TRBV19, the J call TRBJ1-1, with D possibly TRBD1 on 5 matching bases. Germline lookup yields CDR1 LNHDA and CDR2 SQIVND (reference sequence). V shed 4 bases and J shed 0 bases, with 21 bases lying between them. CDR3 length: 18 residues. The CDR3 spells CASSTTGTLSPMNTEAFF. The CDR3 bases that were read are TGTGCCAGTAGTACAACCGGGACTCTCTCTCCCATGAACACTGAA.

This clone was observed many times. The missing CDR3 end, 3 residues past where the read stops, is filled in from the germline J gene. V usage is TRBV11-2 and J usage is TRBJ2-1; D remains ambiguous. Germline V gene data show CDR1 as SGHAT and CDR2 as FQNNGV. Trimming shortened V by 6 bases and J by 9 bases, and 12 bases separated the two germline ends. CDR3 length: 12 amino acids. CDR3 DNA (partial): TGTGCCAGCAGTAGCTTCGCGTCTGAG. Its protein product is CASSSFASE. The entire CDR3 sequence reads CASSSFASEQFF.

This clone was counted ten times or more. The read terminates 3 residues before the CDR3 end, so the remaining end is supplied by the germline J gene. The chain couples TRBV7-2 to TRBJ2-1, with 9 bases that match TRBD2. CDR3 length: 15 residues. Germline CDR1 is SGHTA and CDR2 is FQGNSA. With 5 bases clipped from V and 7 bases from J, the junction kept 9 bases outside the gene matches. The sequenced part of the CDR3 DNA is TGTGCCAGCAGCCTTTCGGGACTAGCCATAAATGAG. It specifies CASSLSGLAINE. The CDR3 reads in full as CASSLSGLAINEQFF.

This clone was counted ten times or more. The CDR3 is cut off 3 residues early in the read; its end comes from the germline J gene. This rearrangement joins TRBV30 to TRBJ1-6; 7 bases line up with TRBD1. The V segment lost 3 bases and the J segment 6 bases; nucleotides outside the gene matches: 11. This CDR3 is built from 16 residues. From germline, CDR1 is GTSNPN and CDR2 SVGIG (reference sequence). CDR3 DNA (partial): TGTGCCTGGAGCCCACAGGGGAAAGTGATTAATTCACCC. Amino acids: CAWSPQGKVINSP. The entire CDR3 protein reads CAWSPQGKVINSPLHF.

This clone occurred a few times. The read terminates 3 residues ahead of where the CDR3 ends, so the germline J gene completes it. The rearrangement links TRBV20-1 to TRBJ2-5, with 9 bases matching TRBD1. This CDR3 has 15 residues. The ends lost 4 bases at V and 2 bases at J; junction bases unmatched: 8. Germline V gene lookup returns CDR1 DFQATT and CDR2 SNEGSKA (reference sequence). Here the CDR3 reads CSAKMDRGRQETQYF. CDR3 bases read: TGCAGTGCTAAAATGGACAGGGGAAGACAAGAGACC.

This clone was picked up a small number of times. From the germline J gene comes the end of the CDR3, since the read stops 3 residues before it. The same CDR3 can be traced to other DNA sequences in this sample. The chain links TRBV6-2 or TRBV6-3 to TRBJ2-3; TRBD2 aligns across 15 bases. The CDR3 consists of 16 residues. The V and J ends lost 3 bases and 7 bases, in that order; junction bases with no gene match: 5. The germline CDR1 and CDR2 sequences are MNHEY and SVGEGT. The sequenced CDR3 bases are TGTGCCAGCAGTTATGCCGGGACTAGCGGGGGGTATACG. It codes for CASSYAGTSGGYT. The complete CDR3 sequence is CASSYAGTSGGYTQYF.

About this clone itself: The DNA ends 3 residues before the CDR3 does, and the rest of the CDR3 is filled in from the germline J gene. V usage is TRBV5-1 and J usage is TRBJ2-1; 10 nucleotides agree with TRBD2. V lost 9 bases, J lost 1 base, and 7 bases stayed unmatched. The CDR3 is 15 residues long. The germline V gene encodes CDR1 SGHRS and CDR2 YFSETQ. The sequenced CDR3 bases are TGCGCCACCGCCCCACTAGCGGGGTCCTACAATGAG. Amino acid sequence: CATAPLAGSYNE. The entire CDR3 sequence reads CATAPLAGSYNEQFF.

This clone was recorded at least ten times. Sequencing ends 3 residues short of the CDR3 end; the germline J gene provides the rest. The rearrangement uses TRBV2 and TRBJ1-6, with 7 bases aligning to TRBD1. Germline V lookup: CDR1 SNHLY, CDR2 FYNNEI. This CDR3 has 14 residues. The V segment lost 6 bases and the J segment 5 bases; nucleotides outside the gene matches: 4. CDR3 region: CASSPQGNNSPLHF. The covered CDR3 bases are TGTGCCAGCAGCCCACAGGGGAATAATTCACCC. Combining the CDR3 with reference TRBV2 and TRBJ1-6 gives the whole variable domain EPEVTQTPSHQVTQMGQEVILRCVPISNHLYFYWYRQILGQKVEFLVSFYNNEISEKSEIFDDQFSVERPDGSNFTLKIRSTKLEDSAMYFCASSPQGNNSPLHFGNGTRLTVT.

Many counts were recorded for this clone. The CDR3 end lies 3 residues beyond the end of the read and is filled in from the germline J gene. V usage is TRBV7-9 and J usage is TRBJ2-7; TRBD1 matches 7 bases. This CDR3 has 15 amino acids. J lost 4 bases, V lost 4 bases, and 10 bases had no gene match. The V gene's germline CDR1 is SEHNR and CDR2 FQNEAQ (reference sequence). The CDR3 bases that were read are TGTGCCAGCAGCTCCCGACAGGGAAGTTATTACGAG. Translated: CASSSRQGSYYE. The CDR3 in full is CASSSRQGSYYEQYF.

In the case of this clone: Coverage ceases 3 residues before the CDR3 finishes, and the germline J gene fills in the end. This chain joins TRBV30 and TRBJ1-5; D may be TRBD1 (6 bases). Germline V lookup: CDR1 GTSNPN, CDR2 SVGIG (reference sequence). V lost 3 bases to trimming and J lost 5 bases, with 14 bases between them. This CDR3 has 14 amino acids. CDR3 sequence: CAWSDTGPYQPQHF. The covered CDR3 bases are TGTGCCTGGAGCGATACAGGGCCCTATCAGCCC.

At least ten counts were recorded for this clone. Sequencing ends 3 residues short of the CDR3 end; the germline J gene provides the rest. The chain employs TRBV20-1 and TRBJ2-5; TRBD2 matches 10 bases. The length of the CDR3 is 14 residues. The germline gives CDR1 DFQATT, CDR2 SNEGSKA (reference sequence). V was pared by 3 bases and J by 5 bases, with 6 bases of the junction left unmatched. This chain's CDR3 is CSARTSGYMETQYF. CDR3 DNA (partial): TGCAGTGCTAGGACTAGCGGGTATATGGAGACC.

In this sample, this clone turned up many times. The read ends 3 residues before the CDR3 terminus; that terminus is restored from the germline J gene. V and J are TRBV2 and TRBJ1-4; TRBD1 might be the D (5 bases). Germline V gives CDR1 SNHLY, CDR2 FYNNEI. This CDR3 region has 14 residues. The ends were cut back, 10 bases at V and 7 bases at J, with 19 bases in the middle. The sequenced CDR3 bases are TGTGCCACCACCATGGTAGGGGCTCGTGAAAAA. Its protein is CATTMVGAREK. The CDR3 reads in full as CATTMVGAREKLFF. The whole variable domain, filled in from reference TRBV2 and TRBJ1-4, reads EPEVTQTPSHQVTQMGQEVILRCVPISNHLYFYWYRQILGQKVEFLVSFYNNEISEKSEIFDDQFSVERPDGSNFTLKIRSTKLEDSAMYFCATTMVGAREKLFFGSGTQLSVL.

This clone was seen a few times. The CDR3 is CSARDGTARSGNTIYF. The sequenced part of the CDR3 DNA is TGCAGTGCTAGAGATGGGACAGCCCGCTCTGGAAACACC. This sequence joins TRBV20-1 and TRBJ1-3; 7 bases agree with TRBD1. With the read ending 3 residues before the CDR3 end, the germline J gene is used to fill in that end. Germline CDR1 and CDR2: DFQATT and SNEGSKA (reference sequence). This CDR3 comprises 16 residues. V shed 0 bases, J shed 0 bases, and the junction held 5 bases outside the gene matches.

This clone was observed at least ten times. CDR3 residues: CASSRDRGATEAFF. The sequenced part of the CDR3 DNA is TGTGCCAGTAGTCGGGACAGGGGTGCCACTGAA. The chain combines TRBV19 with TRBJ1-1; TRBD1 matches at 10 bases. The read terminates 3 residues ahead of where the CDR3 ends, so the germline J gene completes it. The length of the CDR3 is 14 residues. Germline CDR1 LNHDA, CDR2 SQIVND (reference sequence). V shed 5 bases and J 4 bases; nucleotides not matched to a gene: 4.

This clone has at least ten counts. The CDR3 is cut off 3 residues early in the read; its end comes from the germline J gene. V and J are TRBV23-1 and TRBJ1-6, with D maybe TRBD1 (6 bases). TRBV23-1 is classed as an ORF, of uncertain function. The CDR3 contains 15 residues. Partial CDR3 DNA: TGCGCCAGCGCTCCTAGATGGGACACTGTCAGTCCC. Translation: CASAPRWDTVSP. The complete CDR3 protein is CASAPRWDTVSPLHF.

This clone was seen only a few times. The CDR3 goes on 3 residues after the read ends, and that part is filled in from the germline J gene. This chain uses TRBV7-6 with TRBJ2-7; D is perhaps TRBD1 (6 bases). The germline CDR1 and CDR2 sequences are SGHVS and FNYEAQ. V was cut by 3 bases and J by 4 bases, with 13 bases left in between. The CDR3 extends over 14 amino acids. CDR3 region: CASSLTYRAYEQYF. The covered CDR3 bases are TGTGCCAGCAGCTTGACTTACAGGGCGTACGAG.

This clone appeared many times. The sequenced fragment ends 3 residues before the CDR3 boundary, so the rest is inferred from the germline J gene. V gene TRBV20-1 combines with J gene TRBJ2-3; 9 bases map to TRBD2. CDR3 length: 14 amino acids. J lost 2 bases, V lost 2 bases, and 2 bases had no gene match. CDR1 and CDR2 (germline): DFQATT, SNEGSKA (reference sequence). CDR3 sequence: CSARLAGFTDTQYF. The covered CDR3 bases are TGCAGTGCTAGACTAGCGGGGTTCACAGATACG.

At least ten counts were recorded for this clone. The missing CDR3 end, 3 residues past where the read stops, is filled in from the germline J gene. The chain combines TRBV9 with TRBJ2-3; 9 bases are a match to TRBD2. Germline CDR1 reads SGDLS; CDR2 reads YYNGEE. CDR3 length equals 15 residues. J gave up 2 bases and V 6 bases, and 7 bases lay outside the gene matches. The sequenced CDR3 bases are TGTGCCAGCAACACGGGACTAGCCGTCACAGATACG. Translating it yields CASNTGLAVTDT. The whole CDR3 protein is CASNTGLAVTDTQYF.

This clone was seen a few times. The read halts 3 residues ahead of the CDR3 end, with the missing end drawn from the germline J gene. The rearrangement joins TRBV20-1 to TRBJ2-1; 13 bases align to TRBD2. The CDR3 consists of 16 residues. CDR1 DFQATT and CDR2 SNEGSKA come from the germline V gene (reference sequence). The J segment lost 9 bases and the V segment lost 3 bases, leaving 11 bases of the junction unmatched. The CDR3: CSARGLAGTARTEQFF. Incomplete CDR3 DNA: TGCAGTGCTAGGGGACTAGCGGGAACAGCCCGGACTGAG.

Ten or more counts support this clone. The read ends 3 residues early relative to the CDR3; the germline J gene fills the gap. This chain connects TRBV15 to TRBJ2-3; 10 nucleotides align to TRBD1. Germline values: CDR1 LNHNV, CDR2 YYDKDF (reference sequence). The CDR3 sequence is 15 residues long. Trimming removed 6 bases from V and 3 bases from J; junction bases left unmatched: 6. CDR3 loop: CATSTGQGETDTQYF. The covered CDR3 bases are TGTGCCACCAGTACAGGACAGGGGGAAACAGATACG.

The sample holds many counts of this clone. The read ends 3 residues early relative to the CDR3; the germline J gene fills the gap. This specimen includes other DNA sequences encoding the same CDR3. The V gene is TRBV19, the J gene TRBJ1-4; D possibly corresponds to TRBD1 (5 bases). Trimming stripped 5 bases from V and 7 bases from J, with 11 bases between. The CDR3 loop spans 13 amino acids. CDR1 and CDR2 from the germline V gene are LNHDA and SQIVND (reference sequence). CDR3 amino acids: CASSPEGSEKLFF. CDR3 DNA (partial): TGTGCCAGTAGTCCGGAGGGGTCTGAAAAA.

This clone was found many times. The observed sequence ends 3 residues before the CDR3 terminus, with the missing tail filled in from the germline J gene. The chain is built from TRBV18 and TRBJ1-1; the D gene is possibly TRBD1 (6 bases). Germline assignment: CDR1 KGHSH and CDR2 LQKENI. CDR3 length equals 15 residues. Trimming removed 5 bases from V and 1 base from J, with 14 bases in between. CDR3 bases read: TGTGCCAGCTCAGCTTCCGGGACAACGAACACTGAA. Amino acid sequence: CASSASGTTNTE. The entire CDR3 sequence reads CASSASGTTNTEAFF. The variable domain in full, with the rest retrieved from reference TRBV18 and TRBJ1-1, is NAGVMQNPRHLVRRRGQEARLRCSPMKGHSHVYWYRQLPEEGLKFMVYLQKENIIDESGMPKERFSAEFPKEGPSILRIQQVVRGDSAAYFCASSASGTTNTEAFFGQGTRLTVV.

At least ten counts were recorded for this clone. The read ends 3 residues shy of where the CDR3 ends; the end is completed using the germline J gene. This chain connects TRBV7-6 to TRBJ1-1; D possibly corresponds to TRBD1 (5 bases). Trimming took 8 bases from V and 4 from J, leaving 14 bases between them. The CDR3 has 13 residues. The germline V gene encodes CDR1 SGHVS and CDR2 FNYEAQ. CDR3 amino acids: CASSLGGGTEAFF. Partial CDR3 DNA: TGTGCCAGCTCCCTCGGGGGGGGCACTGAA.

This clone has just a few counts. Read sequence stops 3 residues before the CDR3 end, and the germline J gene provides the missing end. V and J are TRBV5-1 and TRBJ2-1, with 8 positions matching TRBD2. The trim removed 9 bases at V and 4 bases at J, leaving 9 bases unmatched. Germline CDR1 and CDR2: SGHRS and YFSETQ. The length of the CDR3 is 14 residues. CDR3 DNA, as far as it was read: TGCGCCACCAGGGGAGTAGCGGGGTACAATGAG. Its translation is CATRGVAGYNE. The CDR3, in full, reads CATRGVAGYNEQFF. The variable domain in full, with the rest retrieved from reference TRBV5-1 and TRBJ2-1, is KAGVTQTPRYLIKTRGQQVTLSCSPISGHRSVSWYQQTPGQGLQFLFEYFSETQRNKGNFPGRFSGRQFSNSRSEMNVSTLELGDSALYLCATRGVAGYNEQFFGPGTRLTVL.

About this clone itself: The CDR3 is cut off 3 residues early in the read; its end comes from the germline J gene. The chain is built from TRBV6-2 or TRBV6-3 and TRBJ1-2, with TRBD1 matching 7 bases. After removal of 4 bases from V and 7 bases from J, the junction contained 6 bases not matched to a gene. Germline V lookup: CDR1 MNHEY, CDR2 SVGEGT. The CDR3 covers 13 residues. CDR3 residues: CASSFSGQPGYTF. The sequenced part of the CDR3 DNA is TGTGCCAGCAGTTTCTCGGGACAGCCTGGC.

This clone came up a few times. The read halts 3 residues ahead of the CDR3 end, with the missing end drawn from the germline J gene. V and J are TRBV7-3 and TRBJ2-2; D may be TRBD2 (5 bases). V was pared by 1 base and J by 1 base, with 13 bases between. The CDR3 length is 17 residues. In germline, CDR1 is SGHTA, CDR2 FQGTGA. The CDR3 bases that were read are TGTGCCAGCAGCTTAAGGGTTAGCGCCCAGAACACCGGGGAG. Amino acid sequence: CASSLRVSAQNTGE. The CDR3 as a whole reads CASSLRVSAQNTGELFF.

Ten or more counts support this clone. The read is 3 residues too short to cover the CDR3 end, so that end is filled in from the germline J gene. The V and J genes are TRBV30 and TRBJ2-1; 8 positions agree with TRBD2. Looked up from germline, CDR1 is GTSNPN and CDR2 is SVGIG (reference sequence). The CDR3 covers 14 residues. Trimming removed 7 bases from V and 7 bases from J; junction bases left unmatched: 12. The CDR3: CASISGGGGNEQFF. Incomplete CDR3 DNA: TGTGCCTCAATCTCGGGGGGGGGCGGGAATGAG.

There are many counts of this clone. The sequenced part of the CDR3 DNA is TGTGCCAGCTCATCGACAGGGTCGTCAACTGGGGCCAACGTC. Protein sequence: CASSSTGSSTGANV. The CDR3 as a whole reads CASSSTGSSTGANVLTF. This chain uses TRBV18 with TRBJ2-6; 7 bases line up with TRBD1. The read halts 3 residues ahead of the CDR3 end, with the missing end drawn from the germline J gene. This CDR3 spans 17 amino acids. V lost 5 bases, J lost 2 bases, and 9 bases stayed unmatched. Germline V gene sequence: CDR1 KGHSH, CDR2 LQKENI.

This clone showed up many times. The read ends 3 residues before the CDR3 terminus; that terminus is restored from the germline J gene. V gene TRBV7-2 combines with J gene TRBJ2-7; perhaps TRBD2 as D (6 bases). The CDR3 runs 14 residues. Between the trimmed V and J ends, which lost 5 bases and 3 bases, there was a span of 14 bases. CDR1 is SGHTA and CDR2 is FQGNSA in the germline V gene. The DNA read from the CDR3 is TGTGCCAGCAGCATGACTAGTGCAAACTACGAG. Translated: CASSMTSANYE. The entire CDR3 sequence reads CASSMTSANYEQYF.

This clone has a handful of counts. The read comes to an end 3 residues before the CDR3 does, leaving the germline J gene to fill in the end. The chain employs TRBV30 and TRBJ1-6, with D unresolved. CDR3 length: 15 residues. With 2 bases removed from V and 0 bases from J, the gap between germline ends came to 8 bases. The germline gives CDR1 GTSNPN, CDR2 SVGIG (reference sequence). The CDR3 bases that were read are TGTGCCTGGAGTCGGGGAAGCTCCTATAATTCACCC. Protein product: CAWSRGSSYNSP. The entire CDR3 sequence reads CAWSRGSSYNSPLHF.

This clone was seen a handful of times. Read coverage stops 3 residues before the CDR3 terminus; the germline J gene supplies the remainder. This rearrangement joins TRBV6-1 to TRBJ2-7; a weak D match, TRBD2 (6 bases). This CDR3 spans 14 amino acids. The germline CDR1 and CDR2 sequences are MNHNS and SASEGT. V lost 4 bases and J lost 4, with 14 bases in between. The sequenced part of the CDR3 DNA is TGTGCCAGCAGTGGGGGCGGGGCGGGTTACGAG. Translation gives CASSGGGAGYE. The full CDR3 is CASSGGGAGYEQYF.

This clone was seen a handful of times. The read ends 3 residues shy of where the CDR3 ends; the end is completed using the germline J gene. The rearrangement uses TRBV14 and TRBJ2-7; D is perhaps TRBD2 (6 bases). Germline values: CDR1 SGHDN, CDR2 FVKESK. Trimming pared 3 bases from V and 0 bases from J, leaving 15 bases between. The CDR3 runs to 16 residues. This CDR3 is CASSHGGNSVSYEQYF. CDR3 DNA (partial): TGTGCCAGCAGCCACGGGGGTAACAGCGTCTCCTACGAG.